The present entry profiles one T cell receptor (beta chain) with its context. Its antigen is still unknown. Qualities for individual bases were not recorded, and no much larger clone is one base off. The library was prepared using RT-PCR. Sequencing used an Illumina HiSeq 2500. TCRdb reran the public reads through fastp at Q25 and MiXCR, keeping productive beta chains. CDR3 protein duplicates are merged, each entry listing the most common genes and DNA. Recorded for this sample are about 800,000 distinct CDR3 sequences; less than 25% of them occurred a single time. The ten top clones hold roughly a tenth of the sample. This record belongs to a study of response to subunit inactivated influenza vaccine (dated by TCRdb to the late 2010s). For context, the study as a whole: Deep quantitative T cell receptor repertoire profiling was used in the study to track responses to a trivalent subunit inactivated influenza vaccine.

From the cysteine up to the phenylalanine, the CDR3 has a length of 12 residues. Solely the CDR3 DNA is kept, with 36 bases framed from the first base. Trimming accounts for 7 bases at V and 4 bases at J, while the number of junction bases matched to no gene is 6. As encoded in the germline V gene, CDR1 is SQVTM while CDR2 is ANQGSEA. The study at large found these results: It was suggested by the authors that each seasonal influenza vaccination may recruit only a limited number of new T cells.

The chain was built from TRBV29-1 and TRBJ2-5, and TRBD1 matches 7 of the central bases. The source of this sequence is a man in his fifties who received an inactivated influenza vaccine. Donor details come from another sample of the same person, matched by shared clones. The input for sequencing was PBMCs from blood, taken more than 4 days after vaccination. The CDR3 region has the sequence CSAHPGGETQYF. In nucleotide form, the sequence is TGCAGCGCTCACCCAGGGGGAGAGACCCAGTACTTC.